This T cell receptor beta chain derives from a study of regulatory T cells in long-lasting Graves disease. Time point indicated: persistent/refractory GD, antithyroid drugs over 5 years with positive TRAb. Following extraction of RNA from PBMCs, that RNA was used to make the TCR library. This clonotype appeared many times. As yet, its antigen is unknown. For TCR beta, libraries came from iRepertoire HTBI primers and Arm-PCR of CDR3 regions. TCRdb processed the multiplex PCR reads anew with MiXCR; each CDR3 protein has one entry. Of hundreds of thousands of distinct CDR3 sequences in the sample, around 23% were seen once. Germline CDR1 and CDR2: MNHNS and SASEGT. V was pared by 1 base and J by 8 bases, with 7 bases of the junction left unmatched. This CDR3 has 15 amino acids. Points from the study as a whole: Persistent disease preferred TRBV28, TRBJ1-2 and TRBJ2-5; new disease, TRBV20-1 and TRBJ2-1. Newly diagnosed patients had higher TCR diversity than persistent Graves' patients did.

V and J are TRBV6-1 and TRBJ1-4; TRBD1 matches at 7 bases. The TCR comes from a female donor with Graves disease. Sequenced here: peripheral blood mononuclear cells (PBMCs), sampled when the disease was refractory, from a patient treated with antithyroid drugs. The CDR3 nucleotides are TGTGCCAGCAGTGAAGGGAGACAGGGAGTAGAAAAACTGTTTTTT. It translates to CASSEGRQGVEKLFF.